What follows describes a single TCR beta chain. The antigen remains undetermined. The data are from a study of blood T cells in healthy people across ages. Study overall: Per two T cells, template switching captured roughly one barcoded beta molecule.

Germline assignment: CDR1 MGHRA and CDR2 YSYEKL. The CDR3 consists of 15 residues. Combining a sample-barcoded 5' primer with a J-beta primer mix, a second PCR ran for roughly 7 to 11 cycles. The template-switch adaptor, which had 12 random nucleotides, put a tag on each cDNA molecule. TCRdb processed the 5' RACE reads anew with MiXCR; each CDR3 protein has one entry. This table holds approximately 780,000 distinct CDR3 sequences, about a quarter found once. General observations from the study: PBMCs were not sorted, which prevented a conclusive comparison of naive versus antigen-experienced cells. Estimated diversity that came from one million T cells was considered an underestimate.

These sequences were also reported in another study, on T cells of mothers and their children.

The V and J genes are TRBV4-1 and TRBJ2-5, with D maybe TRBD1 (5 bases). TRBJ2-1 explains the end of the DNA better; the J call may be wrong. Sequenced material: blood. This TCR was recovered from a boy between 10 and 17 years old in good health. The CDR3 nucleotides are TGCGCCAGCAGCCAGTTGGACACCCCGGGCAATGAGCAGTTCTTC. This translates into CASSQLDTPGNEQFF.